The T cell receptor beta chain described here comes from a study of regulatory T cells in long-lasting Graves disease. Overall study context: Patients with new Graves' disease had used antithyroid drugs below 3 months. Findings of the study overall: The study found persistent patients shared more public clonotypes (roughly 2,500) than new patients (approximately 870). Persistent disease favored TRBV28, TRBJ1-2 and TRBJ2-5.

The germline V and J ends were trimmed by 2 bases and 6 bases, with 16 bases remaining between them. Germline CDR1 LGHDT, CDR2 YNNKEL (reference sequence). CDR3 length equals 15 residues. This clonotype was detected many times. The antigen is unknown. HTBI primers from iRepertoire and Arm-PCR of CDR3 regions yielded the TCR beta libraries. Each CDR3 protein is one row after TCRdb ran MiXCR on the multiplex PCR reads. The profile shows fewer than 550,000 distinct CDR3 sequences, roughly a sixth of them singletons. Time point defined: newly diagnosed GD, antithyroid drugs for less than 3 months. The TCR library used RNA extracted from PBMCs. These data also featured in a second study, about T cells in Graves' hyperthyroidism and ophthalmopathy. This second study notes: HTBI primers drove first-round RT-PCR of the TCR CDR3.

This specimen consisted of peripheral blood mononuclear cells (PBMCs), obtained at new diagnosis, from a patient treated with antithyroid drugs. The receptor comes from a middle-aged woman with Graves disease. The chain couples TRBV3-1 to TRBJ1-2, with D possibly being TRBD1 (5 bases). The CDR3 sequence is CASSQRGEDLHGYTF. The CDR3 DNA follows: TGTGCCAGCAGCCAACGGGGGGAGGATTTGCATGGCTACACCTTC.